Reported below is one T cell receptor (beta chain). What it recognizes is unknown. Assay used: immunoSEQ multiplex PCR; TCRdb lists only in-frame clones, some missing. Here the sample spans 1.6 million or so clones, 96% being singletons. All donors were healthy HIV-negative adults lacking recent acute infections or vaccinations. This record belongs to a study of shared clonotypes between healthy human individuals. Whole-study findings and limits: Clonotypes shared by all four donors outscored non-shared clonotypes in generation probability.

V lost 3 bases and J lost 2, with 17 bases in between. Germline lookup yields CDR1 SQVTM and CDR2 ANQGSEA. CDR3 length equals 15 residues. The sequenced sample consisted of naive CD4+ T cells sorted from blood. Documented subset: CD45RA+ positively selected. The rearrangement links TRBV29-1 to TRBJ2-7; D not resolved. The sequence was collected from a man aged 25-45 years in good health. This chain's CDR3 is CSVEGWQVGTYEQYF. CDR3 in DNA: TGCAGCGTTGAGGGGTGGCAGGTGGGGACCTACGAGCAGTACTTC.